This record looks at one TCR beta chain sequence and its context. This record comes from a study of T cell responses to AZD1222 COVID-19 vaccine. Unmatched junction bases numbered 7, after V lost 3 bases and J lost 0 bases. Germline CDR1 is SQVTM and CDR2 is ANQGSEA. This CDR3 is 17 amino acids long. Sequencing was performed with immunoSEQ multiplex PCR; in TCRdb, only in-frame clones are kept and a portion is missing. The data hold approximately 130,000 clones, with around 83% observed a single time. The chain uses TRBV29-1 and TRBJ2-2; TRBD1 matches at 10 bases. This receptor was obtained from an adult who received the AZD1222 COVID-19 vaccine. Sequencing was performed on peripheral blood, taken 28 days after the second AZD1222 dose. The CDR3 spells CSVDATGGGSNTGELFF. The CDR3 nucleotides read TGCAGCGTTGACGCGACAGGGGGCGGTTCGAACACCGGGGAGCTGTTTTTT.